A single sample is the source of the 11 T cell receptor beta chains below, sequenced in a study of cytomegalovirus exposure and HLA in healthy donors. The PCR contained 60 Vbeta and 13 Jbeta primers. Profiling relied on immunoSEQ multiplex PCR, and the TCRdb table lists in-frame clones only, not all of them. Among around 80,000 clones, nearly 80% were seen once, and the ten largest hold 4.5%. Sequencing was done on a sample of PBMCs. These receptors came from a man between 35 and 55 years old in good health and CMV-seronegative.

This chain joins TRBV6-5 and TRBJ1-4; a weak D match, TRBD1 (5 bases). V lost 8 bases to trimming and J lost 4 bases, with 8 bases between them. This CDR3 has 12 amino acids. Germline assignment: CDR1 MNHEY and CDR2 SVGAGI. In nucleotides, the CDR3 is TGTGCCAGCCCAGGGCTTAATGAAAAACTGTTTTTT. It is translated as CASPGLNEKLFF.

The chain couples TRBV5-1 to TRBJ2-5; 10 bases match TRBD1. The closer fit of TRBJ2-7 to the DNA end suggests the J call may be wrong. The germline CDR1 and CDR2 sequences are SGHRS and YFSETQ. This CDR3 is built from 14 residues. The CDR3 loop is CASSPDRGYYEQYF. CDR3 nucleotide sequence: TGCGCCAGCAGCCCGGACAGGGGGTACTACGAGCAGTACTTC.

The chain is built from TRBV6-1 and TRBJ1-5; 7 bases map to TRBD1. Germline lookup yields CDR1 MNHNS and CDR2 SASEGT. V shed 8 bases and J 4 bases; nucleotides not matched to a gene: 11. CDR3 length: 15 amino acids. CDR3 sequence (DNA): TGTGCCAGCGGGCCAGGACAGGTTCCAAATCAGCCCCAGCATTTT. Translated: CASGPGQVPNQPQHF.

The chain is built from TRBV6-5 and TRBJ2-7; no clear D gene. Trimming cost V 6 bases and J 6 bases, with 15 bases left between them. The CDR3 length is 13 residues. CDR1 MNHEY and CDR2 SVGAGI come from the germline V gene. CDR3 sequence reads: CASSPPSRAEQYF. CDR3 nucleotides: TGTGCCAGCAGCCCACCAAGCCGAGCCGAGCAGTACTTC.

The V gene is TRBV30, the J gene TRBJ1-5; 9 bases line up with TRBD1. In germline, CDR1 is GTSNPN, CDR2 SVGIG (reference sequence). The CDR3 is 14 amino acids. Trimming removed 2 bases from V and 5 bases from J; junction bases left unmatched: 4. CDR3: CAWSMGQGYQPQHF. The CDR3, as DNA: TGTGCCTGGAGTATGGGACAGGGATATCAGCCCCAGCATTTT.

DNA of the CDR3: TGTGCCAGCAGCCGCGTCGAGGGAGGGTACAATGAGCAGTTCTTC. Its translation is CASSRVEGGYNEQFF. The chain recombines TRBV7-2 with TRBJ2-1; TRBD2 matches 7 bases. With 5 bases clipped from V and 4 bases from J, the junction kept 8 bases outside the gene matches. This CDR3 comprises 15 residues. Germline assignment: CDR1 SGHTA and CDR2 FQGNSA. Using reference TRBV7-2 and TRBJ2-1 for the parts outside the CDR3, the full variable domain is GAGVSQSPSNKVTEKGKDVELRCDPISGHTALYWYRQSLGQGLEFLIYFQGNSAPDKSGLPSDRFSAERTGGSVSTLTIQRTQQEDSAVYLCASSRVEGGYNEQFFGPGTRLTVL.

J is TRBJ2-7 and V is TRBV4-1; possibly TRBD1 for D (6 bases). V was trimmed by 1 base and J by 3 bases, leaving 13 bases between them. The CDR3 runs 15 residues. In germline, CDR1 is MGHRA, CDR2 YSYEKL. CDR3 sequence: CASSQGSDSIYEQYF. The CDR3 coding sequence is TGCGCCAGCAGCCAAGGCTCGGACAGCATCTACGAGCAGTACTTC.

The chain carries TRBV5-1 and TRBJ2-3, with no clear D. This CDR3 is built from 14 residues. Germline CDR1 is SGHRS and CDR2 is YFSETQ. Trimming stripped 0 bases from V and 0 bases from J, with 5 bases between. CDR3 bases: TGCGCCAGCAGCTTGGGACACAGCACAGATACGCAGTATTTT. Amino acid sequence: CASSLGHSTDTQYF.

The rearrangement uses TRBV19 and TRBJ2-7, with 8 nucleotides matching TRBD2. This CDR3 contains 14 residues. V gave up 6 bases and J gave up 7 bases; unmatched junction bases: 11. Per germline, CDR1 LNHDA and CDR2 SQIVND (reference sequence). As DNA, the CDR3 is TGTGCCAGTAGCCCGGGACTAGACGTGGGGGAGCAGTACTTC. It codes for CASSPGLDVGEQYF.

This sequence joins TRBV19 and TRBJ1-3; the match to TRBD1 covers 10 bases. The CDR3 runs to 16 residues. The junction had 6 bases not matched to a gene; V was cut back by 5 bases and J by 2 bases. Germline lookup yields CDR1 LNHDA and CDR2 SQIVND (reference sequence). The CDR3 nucleotides read TGTGCCAGTAGTCGGGACAGGGGTTTTCCTGGAAACACCATATATTTT. As protein: CASSRDRGFPGNTIYF.

The chain combines TRBV5-5 with TRBJ1-2; TRBD1 matches 7 bases. This CDR3 is 13 amino acids long. V gave up 4 bases and J gave up 7 bases; unmatched junction bases: 7. The germline gives CDR1 SGHKS, CDR2 YYEKEE (reference sequence). The CDR3 is CASSPTGNFGYTF. The CDR3 region has the DNA TGTGCCAGCAGCCCGACAGGGAATTTTGGCTACACCTTC.